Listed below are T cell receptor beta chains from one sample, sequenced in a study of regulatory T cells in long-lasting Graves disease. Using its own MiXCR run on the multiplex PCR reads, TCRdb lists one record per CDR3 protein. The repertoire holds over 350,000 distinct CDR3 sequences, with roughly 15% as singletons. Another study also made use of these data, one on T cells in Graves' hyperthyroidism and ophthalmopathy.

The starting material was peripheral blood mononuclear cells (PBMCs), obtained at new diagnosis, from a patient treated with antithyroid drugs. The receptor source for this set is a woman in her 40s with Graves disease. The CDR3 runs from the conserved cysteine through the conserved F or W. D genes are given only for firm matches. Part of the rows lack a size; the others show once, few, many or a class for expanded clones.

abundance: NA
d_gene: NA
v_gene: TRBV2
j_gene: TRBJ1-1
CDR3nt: TGTGCCAGCAGTGGGGGGCAGGCGGTAAACACTGAAGCTTTCTTT
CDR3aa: CASSGGQAVNTEAFF

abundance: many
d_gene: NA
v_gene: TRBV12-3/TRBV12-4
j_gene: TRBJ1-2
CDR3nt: TGTGCCAGCAGTCCCCATCGGGGAGGGAACTATGGCTACACCTTC
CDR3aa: CASSPHRGGNYGYTF

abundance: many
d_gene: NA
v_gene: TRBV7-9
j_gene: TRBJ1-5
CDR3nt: TGTGCCAGCAGCTCCGCGGCAGGACCGAATCAGCCCCAGCATTTT
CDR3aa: CASSSAAGPNQPQHF

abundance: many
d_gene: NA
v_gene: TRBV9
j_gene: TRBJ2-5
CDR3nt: TGTGCCAGCAGCCCCTCCGGGGAGACCCAGTACTTC
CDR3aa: CASSPSGETQYF

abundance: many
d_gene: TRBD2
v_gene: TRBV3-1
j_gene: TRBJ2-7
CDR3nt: TGTGCCAGCAGCCACAGCGGGAAGCAGTACTTC
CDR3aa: CASSHSGKQYF

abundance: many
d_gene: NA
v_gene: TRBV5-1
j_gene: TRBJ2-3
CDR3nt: TGCGCCAGCAGCTCGTACATCGGAGGTGCGCAGTATTTT
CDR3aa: CASSSYIGGAQYF

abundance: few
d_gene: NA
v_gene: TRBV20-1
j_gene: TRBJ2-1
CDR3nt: TGCAGTGCTCTAAGAGGGGAGTATTTCTACAATGAGCAGTTCTTC
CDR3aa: CSALRGEYFYNEQFF

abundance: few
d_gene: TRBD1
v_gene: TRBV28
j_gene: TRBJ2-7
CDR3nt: TGTGCCAGCAGTGAGACAGGGCCCCTGGACGAGCAGTACTTC
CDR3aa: CASSETGPLDEQYF

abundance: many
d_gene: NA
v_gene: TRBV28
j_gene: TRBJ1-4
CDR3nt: TGTGCCAGCAGTTTTCCTGTCAGCCTTAATGAAAAACTGTTTTTT
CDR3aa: CASSFPVSLNEKLFF

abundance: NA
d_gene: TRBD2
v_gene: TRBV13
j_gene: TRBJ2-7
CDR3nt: TGTGCCAGCAGCCTCCGACGGGGGGTGGTGGAGGAGCAGTACTTC
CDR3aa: CASSLRRGVVEEQYF

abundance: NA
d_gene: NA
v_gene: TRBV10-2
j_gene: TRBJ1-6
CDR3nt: TGCGCCAGCAGTGAGTCTCCCGATTCACCCCTCCACTTT
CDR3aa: CASSESPDSPLHF

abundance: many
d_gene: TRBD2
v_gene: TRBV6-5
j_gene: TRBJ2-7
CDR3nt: TGTGCCAGCAGTTGGACGGCGGGAGGGCCGGGCGAGCAGTACTTC
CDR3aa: CASSWTAGGPGEQYF

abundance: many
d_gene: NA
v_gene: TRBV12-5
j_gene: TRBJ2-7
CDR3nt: TGTGCTAGTGGTTTGCGGCCCTCCTACGAGCAGTACTTC
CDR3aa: CASGLRPSYEQYF

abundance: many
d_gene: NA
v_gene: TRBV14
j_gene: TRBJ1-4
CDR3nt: TGTGCCAGCAGCCAAGATCCACGATTTAGTGACGGTGAGGCCGAACTGTTTTTT
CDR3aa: CASSQDPRFSDGEAELFF

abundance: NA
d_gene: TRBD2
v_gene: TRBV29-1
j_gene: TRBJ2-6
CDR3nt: TGCAGCGTTGAACCGCTAGCGGGAGATCCTGGGGCCAACGTCCTGACTTTC
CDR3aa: CSVEPLAGDPGANVLTF

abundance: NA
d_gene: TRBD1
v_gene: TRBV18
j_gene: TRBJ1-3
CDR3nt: TGTGCCAGCTCACCGACGGACAGGAGCTCTGGAAACACCATATATTTT
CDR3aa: CASSPTDRSSGNTIYF

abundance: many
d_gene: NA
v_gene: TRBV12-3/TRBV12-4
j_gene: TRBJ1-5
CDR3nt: TGTGCCAGCGGCGGGGCAGGGGATTATAGCAATCAGCCCCAGCATTTT
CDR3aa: CASGGAGDYSNQPQHF

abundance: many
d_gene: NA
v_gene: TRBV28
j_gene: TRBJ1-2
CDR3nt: TGTGCCACTGCGGTAGATACGAACTATGGCTACACCTTC
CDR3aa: CATAVDTNYGYTF

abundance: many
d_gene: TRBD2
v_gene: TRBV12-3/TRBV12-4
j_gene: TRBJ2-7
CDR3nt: TGTGCCAGCAGCTCCCTAGCGGGAGGCTCCTACGAGCAGTACTTC
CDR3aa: CASSSLAGGSYEQYF

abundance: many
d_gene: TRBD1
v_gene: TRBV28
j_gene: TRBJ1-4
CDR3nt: TGTGCCAGCAGTTTACAGGGACAGGGAGTTGAAAAACTGTTTTTT
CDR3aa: CASSLQGQGVEKLFF

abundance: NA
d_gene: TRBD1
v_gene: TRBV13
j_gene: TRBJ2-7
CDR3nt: TGCGCCAGCAGCGGGTCGGACAGGGCGTCCCACGAGCACTACTTC
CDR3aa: CASSGSDRASHEHYF

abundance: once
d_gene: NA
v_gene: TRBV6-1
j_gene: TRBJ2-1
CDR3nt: TGCGCCAGCAGTGGATTTTCCAATGAGCAGTTCTTC
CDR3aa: CASSGFSNEQFF

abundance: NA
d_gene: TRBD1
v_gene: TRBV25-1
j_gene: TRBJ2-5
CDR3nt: TGTGCCAGCAGCCCGGGACAGGAAGGTTGGGAGACCCAGTACTTC
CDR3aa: CASSPGQEGWETQYF

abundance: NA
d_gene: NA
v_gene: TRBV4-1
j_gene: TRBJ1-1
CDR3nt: TGCGCCAGCAGCCAAGAGGAGGGATTGGGCACTGAAGCTTTCTTT
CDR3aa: CASSQEEGLGTEAFF

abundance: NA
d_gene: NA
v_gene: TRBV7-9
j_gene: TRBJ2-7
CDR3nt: TGTGCCAGCAGCCCCGGGGGCAGGATTTACGAGCAGTACTTC
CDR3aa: CASSPGGRIYEQYF

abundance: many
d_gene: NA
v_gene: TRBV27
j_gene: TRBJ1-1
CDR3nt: TGTGCCAGCAGTTTAAGGTTTAGCAGGACCCACACTGAAGCTTTCTTT
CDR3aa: CASSLRFSRTHTEAFF

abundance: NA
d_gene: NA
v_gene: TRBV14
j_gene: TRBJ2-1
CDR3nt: TGTGCCAGCAGCCTTTTTCGGGAGTCGAATGAGCAGTTCTTC
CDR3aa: CASSLFRESNEQFF

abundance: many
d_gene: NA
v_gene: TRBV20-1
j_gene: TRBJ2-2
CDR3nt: TGCAGTGCTAGAGTAGGCGGGAACACCGGGGAGCTGTTTTTT
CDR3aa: CSARVGGNTGELFF

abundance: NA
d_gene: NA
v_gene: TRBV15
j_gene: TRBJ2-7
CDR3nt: TGTGCCACCAGCAGCCCGGCCTACTCCTACGAGCAGTACTTC
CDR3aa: CATSSPAYSYEQYF

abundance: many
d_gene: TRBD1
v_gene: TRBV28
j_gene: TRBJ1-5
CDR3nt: TGTGCCAGTACACAGGGGGGGTTTAGCAATCAGCCCCAGCATTTT
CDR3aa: CASTQGGFSNQPQHF

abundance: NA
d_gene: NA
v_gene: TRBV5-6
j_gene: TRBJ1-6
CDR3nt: TGTGCCAGCAGCTCCCGGGGACCGCAGTCACCCCTCCACTTT
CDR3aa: CASSSRGPQSPLHF

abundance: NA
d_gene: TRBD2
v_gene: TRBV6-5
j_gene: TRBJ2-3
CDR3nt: TGTGCCAGCAGTTACTCCCTTAGGGTACTAGCGGGAGGGAAATCAGATACGCAGTATTTT
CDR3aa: CASSYSLRVLAGGKSDTQYF

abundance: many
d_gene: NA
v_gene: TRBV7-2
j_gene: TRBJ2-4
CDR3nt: TGTGCCAGCAGCTTAGGCGGGACTCTCAAAAACATTCAGTACTTC
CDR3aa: CASSLGGTLKNIQYF

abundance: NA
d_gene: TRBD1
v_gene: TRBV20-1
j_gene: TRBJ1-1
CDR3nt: TGCAGTTCTAGAGGTGGGACAGTCTATAACACTGAAGCTTTCTTT
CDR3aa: CSSRGGTVYNTEAFF

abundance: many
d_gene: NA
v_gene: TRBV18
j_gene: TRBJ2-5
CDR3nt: TGTGCCAGCTCACCGCGGCCGGAGACCCAGTACTTC
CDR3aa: CASSPRPETQYF

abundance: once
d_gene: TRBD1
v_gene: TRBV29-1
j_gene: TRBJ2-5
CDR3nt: TGCAGCGTTGTACTTGGGACAGGGGTTGGAGAGACCCAGTACTTC
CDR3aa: CSVVLGTGVGETQYF

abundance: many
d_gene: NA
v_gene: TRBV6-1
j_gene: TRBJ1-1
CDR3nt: TGTGCCAGCAGTGTCCGGACGGACACTGAAGCTTTCTTT
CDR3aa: CASSVRTDTEAFF

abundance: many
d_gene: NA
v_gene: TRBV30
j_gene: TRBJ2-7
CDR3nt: TGTGCCCGAGATCATGGGACGCCCCCCTACGAGCAGTACTTC
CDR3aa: CARDHGTPPYEQYF

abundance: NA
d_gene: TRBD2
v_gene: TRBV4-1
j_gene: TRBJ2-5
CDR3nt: TGCGCCAGCAGCCAAGTGGGGACTAGCGGGAGGGATGCGGAGACCCAGTACTTC
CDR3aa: CASSQVGTSGRDAETQYF

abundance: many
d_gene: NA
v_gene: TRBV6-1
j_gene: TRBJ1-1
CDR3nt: TGTGCCAGCAGTGAGCTGGGTGCGAACACTGAAGCTTTCTTT
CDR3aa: CASSELGANTEAFF

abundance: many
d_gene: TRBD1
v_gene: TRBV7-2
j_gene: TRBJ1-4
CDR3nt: TGTGCCAGCAGCTCAGGGGGGCGCTCAACTAATGAAAAACTGTTTTTT
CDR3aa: CASSSGGRSTNEKLFF

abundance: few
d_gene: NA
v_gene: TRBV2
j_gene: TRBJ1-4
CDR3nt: TGTGCCAGCAGTGAAGGAGGGGGTGGGGAAAAACTGTTTTTT
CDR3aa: CASSEGGGGEKLFF

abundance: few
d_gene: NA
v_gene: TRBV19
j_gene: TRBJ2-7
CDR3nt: TGTGCCAGTAGTTCTAGCGTAAGCACCTACGAGCAGTACTTC
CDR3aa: CASSSSVSTYEQYF